This entry describes one T cell receptor beta chain. As yet, its antigen is unknown. Per germline, CDR1 SGHNT and CDR2 YYREEE (reference sequence). V lost 4 bases and J lost 3, with 11 bases in between. This CDR3 spans 14 amino acids. This record belongs to a study of radiotherapy plus CTLA-4 blockade in lung cancer. Study overall: Of all patients, approximately 18% responded objectively and 31% showed disease control.

Data came from immunoSEQ multiplex PCR; TCRdb stores just in-frame clones and leaves some out. The repertoire holds 55,000 to 80,000 clones, with 60% to 85% as singletons. Treatment of patients with chemo-refractory metastatic non-small-cell lung cancer consisted of focal radiation plus CTLA-4 blockade with ipilimumab. Study-level points and caveats: Early blood T cell clone dynamics, with interferon-beta, were reported to best predict response.

The TCR was taken from a human donor with non-small cell lung cancer who had a complete response to radiotherapy plus ipilimumab. Here the sequenced sample was peripheral blood, taken from a patient treated with radiotherapy plus ipilimumab. V and J are TRBV5-4 and TRBJ2-1; D gene unclear. The CDR3 DNA reads TGTGCCAGCAGCCCGAATGACGGCTACAATGAGCAGTTCTTC. It yields the protein CASSPNDGYNEQFF.